Listed below are T cell receptor beta chains from one sample, sequenced in a study of blood T cell repertoires in COVID-19. Sequencing was performed with immunoSEQ multiplex PCR; in TCRdb, only in-frame clones are kept and a portion is missing. The repertoire consists of some 150,000 clones, with approximately 82% occurring once and the leading ten covering 1.6%. Sequenced sample: peripheral blood. The source is a human donor in a cohort sampled during active COVID-19. The CDR3 runs from the conserved cysteine through the conserved F or W. D genes are given only for firm matches. Size is omitted from some rows. Given values are once, few, many or a class for expanded clones.

V	size	J	D	CDR3	DNA
TRBV6-5	few	TRBJ1-6	NA	CASSFTGYNSPLHF	TGTGCCAGCAGTTTTACAGGCTATAATTCACCCCTCCACTTT
TRBV4-3	NA	TRBJ2-3	TRBD2	CASSQVGLAASTDTQYF	TGCGCCAGCAGCCAAGTCGGACTAGCGGCTAGCACAGATACGCAGTATTTT
TRBV2	NA	TRBJ2-2	TRBD2	CASSRDYINTGELFF	TGTGCCAGCAGTAGGGACTATATCAACACCGGGGAGCTGTTTTTT
TRBV15	NA	TRBJ1-2	TRBD1	CATSRGGTAPNYGYTF	TGTGCCACCAGCAGAGGGGGGACAGCTCCTAACTATGGCTACACCTTC
TRBV7-3	once	TRBJ1-1	NA	CASSLTRHTEAFF	TGTGCCAGCAGCTTGACAAGACACACTGAAGCTTTCTTT
TRBV12-3/TRBV12-4	once	TRBJ2-7	NA	CASSRSGVSEQYF	TGTGCCAGCAGCCGGTCCGGGGTTTCGGAGCAGTACTTC
TRBV2	NA	TRBJ2-2	NA	CASSQGPTNRGELFF	TGTGCCAGCAGCCAAGGCCCTACTAATAGGGGGGAGCTGTTTTTT
TRBV28	once	TRBJ1-2	NA	CASSPLGGRGYTF	TGTGCCAGCAGTCCCCTCGGAGGGAGAGGCTACACCTTC
TRBV12-5	NA	TRBJ2-1	TRBD2	CASGLPGRDNEQFF	TGTGCTAGTGGTTTGCCAGGGAGGGACAATGAGCAGTTCTTC
TRBV27	NA	TRBJ2-7	NA	CAIPKGVTYEQYF	TGTGCCATCCCAAAGGGGGTTACCTACGAGCAGTACTTC
TRBV6-1	NA	TRBJ2-2	TRBD1	CASSEQGQGFTGELFF	TGTGCCAGCAGTGAGCAGGGACAGGGATTTACCGGGGAGCTGTTTTTT
TRBV7-2	NA	TRBJ2-7	TRBD2	CASSISGSSYEQYF	TGTGCCAGCAGCATAAGCGGGAGCTCCTACGAGCAGTACTTC
TRBV18	NA	TRBJ2-3	TRBD1	CASSPGTVSTDTQYF	TGTGCCAGCTCACCCGGGACAGTGAGCACAGATACGCAGTATTTT
TRBV7-9	few	TRBJ2-2	NA	CASSLVGLNTGELFF	TGTGCCAGCAGCTTAGTAGGACTAAACACCGGGGAGCTGTTTTTT
TRBV21-1	NA	TRBJ2-4	NA	CASSKVDSLSGLAKNIQYF	TGTGCCAGCAGCAAGGTCGACAGCCTAAGTGGTCTAGCCAAAAACATTCAGTACTTC
TRBV6-5	NA	TRBJ1-1	NA	CASRIYRAADTEAFF	TGTGCCAGCAGAATTTACAGGGCTGCGGACACTGAAGCTTTCTTT
TRBV28	NA	TRBJ1-1	NA	CAIQAQLLYEAFF	TGTGCCATCCAGGCGCAGCTCCTTTATGAAGCTTTCTTT
TRBV19	once	TRBJ2-7	NA	CASSIGASSDEQYF	TGTGCCAGTAGTATAGGGGCCTCTAGCGACGAGCAGTACTTC
TRBV28	NA	TRBJ1-4	NA	CASSSVLPKLFF	TGTGCCAGCAGTTCGGTACTGCCAAAGCTGTTTTTT
TRBV18	NA	TRBJ2-1	NA	CASSPRDFYNEQFF	TGTGCCAGCTCACCAAGGGACTTCTACAATGAGCAGTTCTTC
TRBV10-3	NA	TRBJ2-7	NA	CAISLGQPYEQYF	TGTGCCATCAGCCTCGGACAGCCCTACGAGCAGTACTTC
TRBV6-1	few	TRBJ1-2	NA	CASSEEVRLNYGYTF	TGTGCCAGCAGTGAAGAGGTGAGGCTTAACTATGGCTACACCTTC
TRBV19	once	TRBJ2-1	NA	CASSIDPTVNEQFF	TGTGCCAGTAGTATAGACCCGACTGTGAATGAGCAGTTCTTC
TRBV4-1	many	TRBJ2-3	TRBD1	CASSGTGLDTQYF	TGCGCCAGCAGCGGGACAGGGTTGGATACGCAGTATTTT
TRBV28	once	TRBJ2-7	NA	CASSPTGFLSYEQYF	TGTGCCAGCAGTCCAACAGGGTTTCTCTCCTACGAGCAGTACTTC
TRBV6-5	NA	TRBJ2-7	NA	CASSTVRGSYEQYF	TGTGCCAGCAGTACGGTCAGGGGCTCCTACGAGCAGTACTTC
TRBV29-1	NA	TRBJ2-7	NA	CSATEAYEQYF	TGCAGCGCGACAGAAGCCTACGAGCAGTACTTC
TRBV9	NA	TRBJ2-5	NA	CASSVGANSLQETQYF	TGTGCCAGCAGCGTAGGGGCGAACTCACTCCAAGAGACCCAGTACTTC
TRBV9	once	TRBJ2-7	TRBD2	CASSALAGGDEQYF	TGTGCCAGCAGCGCCCTAGCGGGAGGGGACGAGCAGTACTTC
TRBV9	NA	TRBJ1-1	NA	CASSLLTRGAEAFF	TGTGCCAGCAGCCTACTGACCCGGGGGGCTGAAGCTTTCTTT
TRBV3-1/TRBV3-2	NA	TRBJ2-7	TRBD1	CASSLGQGSYEQYF	TGTGCCAGCAGCCTCGGACAGGGCTCCTACGAGCAGTACTTC
TRBV12-3/TRBV12-4	NA	TRBJ2-1	NA	CASTRDLYNEQFF	TGTGCCAGCACAAGGGACTTATACAATGAGCAGTTCTTC
TRBV18	NA	TRBJ2-1	TRBD2	CASSPLAGEFVEQFF	TGTGCCAGCTCACCTCTAGCGGGAGAATTTGTTGAGCAGTTCTTC
TRBV20-1	once	TRBJ2-5	NA	CSASLVETQYF	TGCAGTGCTAGTCTTGTCGAGACCCAGTACTTC
TRBV20-1	NA	TRBJ2-5	NA	CSASSGTETQYF	TGCAGTGCTAGTTCGGGAACGGAGACCCAGTACTTC
TRBV3-1/TRBV3-2	once	TRBJ1-4	TRBD1	CASSRRTGDNEKLFF	TGTGCCAGCAGCCGCCGGACAGGAGATAATGAAAAACTGTTTTTT
TRBV19	NA	TRBJ2-1	NA	CASSTWQPRGEQFF	TGTGCCAGTAGTACTTGGCAGCCCCGAGGTGAGCAGTTCTTC
TRBV5-4	NA	TRBJ2-3	TRBD1	CASSLPNIRDRDTDTQYF	TGTGCCAGCAGCCTCCCTAATATCCGGGACAGGGACACAGATACGCAGTATTTT
TRBV3-1/TRBV3-2	NA	TRBJ2-3	NA	CASSQGLQPTDTQYF	TGTGCCAGCAGCCAAGGACTTCAACCCACAGATACGCAGTATTTT
TRBV28	NA	TRBJ2-7	NA	CASSPSGLRGYEQYF	TGTGCCAGCAGCCCCTCGGGACTCCGGGGGTACGAGCAGTACTTC
TRBV18	NA	TRBJ2-7	NA	CASSLGRAAYEQYF	TGTGCCAGCTCCCTCGGCAGGGCTGCCTACGAGCAGTACTTC
TRBV6-5	NA	TRBJ1-1	NA	CASTPDRMNTEAFF	TGTGCCAGCACCCCCGACAGAATGAACACTGAAGCTTTCTTT
TRBV7-8	many	TRBJ2-2	NA	CASSLVAGNTGELFF	TGTGCCAGCAGCTTAGTCGCGGGGAACACCGGGGAGCTGTTTTTT
TRBV28	once	TRBJ2-1	TRBD2	CASSLPLGRGSYNEQFF	TGTGCCAGCAGTCTACCCCTCGGGAGGGGCTCCTACAATGAGCAGTTCTTC
TRBV6-2/TRBV6-3	NA	TRBJ2-5	TRBD2	CASSNGLAGEETQYF	TGTGCCAGCAGCAACGGACTAGCGGGAGAAGAGACCCAGTACTTC
TRBV5-1	NA	TRBJ2-7	TRBD1	CASSTRTGRPYEQYF	TGCGCCAGCAGCACCCGGACAGGGCGTCCCTACGAGCAGTACTTC
TRBV7-9	NA	TRBJ1-1	NA	CASSRSGLAEAFF	TGTGCCAGCAGCCGCTCCGGTCTGGCTGAAGCTTTCTTT
TRBV27	many	TRBJ2-1	TRBD2	CASSLSVGTSGTGEQFF	TGTGCCAGCAGTTTATCGGTCGGGACTAGCGGGACGGGTGAGCAGTTCTTC